Listed below are T cell receptor beta chains from one sample, sequenced in a study of blood T cells in healthy people across ages. TCRdb re-called the 5' RACE reads through MiXCR, storing one row per CDR3 protein. The sample lists more than 900,000 distinct CDR3 sequences, almost 30% occurring once. The same sample was also studied in work on T cells of mothers and their children.

Specimen: blood. Receptor source: a woman in her thirties or forties in good health. Both conserved end residues are part of each CDR3. Size is omitted from some rows. Given values are once, few, many or a class for expanded clones.

cdr3_aa	j_call	v_call	clone_size	cdr3_length
CASSSGQGAETQYF	TRBJ2-5	TRBV28	many	14
CASSTHGTRGNNEQFF	TRBJ2-1	TRBV7-3	many	16
CSAIGGASGVEQFF	TRBJ2-1	TRBV20-1	many	14
CATSDPIQGWKRGTQYF	TRBJ2-3	TRBV24-1	NA	17
CASSFTDSRREAFF	TRBJ1-1	TRBV5-1	NA	14
CSARGRQGTAYEQYF	TRBJ2-7	TRBV20-1	NA	15
CASSSSDRVSSSAYGYTF	TRBJ1-2	TRBV12-3/TRBV12-4	many	18
CASSQGDSGDTQYF	TRBJ2-3	TRBV3-1	NA	14
CASSFGGQGKHEQYF	TRBJ2-7	TRBV7-2	few	15
CASSTPGLAYEQYF	TRBJ2-7	TRBV5-6	NA	14
CAGSLAGGGGNQPQHF	TRBJ1-5	TRBV7-8	NA	16
CASSWTVTEAFF	TRBJ1-1	TRBV5-5	few	12
CASSPQIYGSGANVLTF	TRBJ2-6	TRBV28	many	17
CSARDCPGQFF	TRBJ2-1	TRBV20-1	few	11
CSAGAGQRTEAFF	TRBJ1-1	TRBV20-1	few	13
CASSPGDETQYF	TRBJ2-5	TRBV9	NA	12